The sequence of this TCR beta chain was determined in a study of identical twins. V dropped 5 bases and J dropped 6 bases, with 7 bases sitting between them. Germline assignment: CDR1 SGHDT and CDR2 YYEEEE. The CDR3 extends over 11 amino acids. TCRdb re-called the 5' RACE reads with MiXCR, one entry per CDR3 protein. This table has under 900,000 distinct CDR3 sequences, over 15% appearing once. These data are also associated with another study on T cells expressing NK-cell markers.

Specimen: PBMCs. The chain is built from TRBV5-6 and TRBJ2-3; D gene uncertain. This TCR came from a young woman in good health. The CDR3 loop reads CASRSRDTQYF. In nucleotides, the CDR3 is TGTGCCAGCAGGTCACGCGATACGCAGTATTTT. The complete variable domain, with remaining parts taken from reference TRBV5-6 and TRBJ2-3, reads DAGVTQSPTHLIKTRGQQVTLRCSPKSGHDTVSWYQQALGQGPQFIFQYYEEEERQRGNFPDRFSGHQFPNYSSELNVNALLLGDSALYLCASRSRDTQYFGPGTRLTVL.